This TCR beta chain derives from a study of cytomegalovirus exposure and HLA in healthy donors. Per germline, CDR1 SGDLS and CDR2 YYNGEE. V lost 3 bases, J lost 0 bases, and 11 bases lay in between. The CDR3 extends over 15 amino acids. Vbeta (60) and Jbeta (13) primers were used in the PCR. Only in-frame clones appear in the TCRdb table, and some are missing; sequencing was by immunoSEQ multiplex PCR. The sample holds about 160,000 clones, 75% to 85% seen once. The rearrangement uses TRBV9 and TRBJ2-3; D perhaps matches TRBD1 (5 bases). The specimen was PBMCs. This clonotype was sampled from a man over 45 in good health and CMV-seropositive. CDR3 sequence: CASSARTTSTDTQYF. CDR3 sequence (DNA): TGTGCCAGCAGCGCGCGGACAACTAGCACAGATACGCAGTATTTT.